The T cell receptor beta chain described here comes from a study of T cell repertoires in cytomegalovirus infection. Concerning this clonotype itself: Its target is not known.

V lost 6 bases, J lost 3 bases, and 27 bases lay in between. CDR3 length equals 19 residues. Germline CDR1 reads MDHEN; CDR2 reads SYDVKM. TCRdb re-derived calls from the reads in MiXCR, one entry per CDR3 protein. The sample records about 740,000 distinct CDR3 sequences, about a third being singletons. The study, taken as a whole, reports: HLA-C-restricted CMV clonotypes gave the most frequent clonotype in two of eight donors. Of the TCR beta families, the public ones yielded a cumulative frequency that identified carriers of CMV plus the relevant HLA.

Sequencing used PBMCs. The origin of this receptor is a human donor in good health (CMV status not recorded). Some clones in this sample may be carry-over from other donors' samples. This rearrangement joins TRBV28 to TRBJ1-5; D may be TRBD1 (6 bases). In nucleotides, the CDR3 is TGTGCCAGCAGCGGAACCGGGGGCTGGGGGTCGGGGTTCAATCAGCCCCAGCATTTT. This sequence encodes CASSGTGGWGSGFNQPQHF.